This TCR beta chain originates from a study of blood T cells in healthy people across ages (dated by TCRdb to between 2015 and 2017). About the full investigation: In model experiments, template switching captured about one uniquely barcoded TCR beta cDNA molecule for every two T cells. The study measured age-related changes in TCR beta repertoire diversity using deep sequencing normalized with unique cDNA molecular identifiers. Four age groups were formed from the donors: young (average 16 years), middle-aged (approximately 39), aged (under 70) and long-lived (less than 85). Donors of different ages were randomly distributed across sequencing lanes to avoid experimental bias. For two donors (one aged 18 to 30 and one aged 80 or older), the study analyzed two additional independent replicas of 1 million unique cDNA reads from the same blood draw.

Including the terminal cysteine and phenylalanine, the CDR3 comprises 15 residues. Only CDR3 DNA remains: 45 bases, in frame from the first base. V has 2 bases trimmed and J has 4 bases trimmed; junction bases matching no gene number 4. CDR1 and CDR2 (MNHEY, SVGAGI) derive from the germline V gene. Donors were 39 systemically healthy Caucasian individuals from Russia aged roughly 6 to 90 years. Roughly 10 milliliters of peripheral blood were drawn from each donor into EDTA-treated Vacutainer tubes. PBMCs were isolated by Ficoll-Paque density-gradient centrifugation, with at least 7 million obtained per sample. Total RNA, at least 5.5 micrograms per sample, was extracted from PBMCs with Trizol reagent. The percentages of naive CD45RAhigh/CD27high T cells were determined by flow cytometry on a PBMC aliquot from every donor. General conclusions and limits of the study: A strong correlation was found between observed TCR beta diversity and the percentage of naive T cells measured by flow cytometry. The CMV infection status of donors was not known, potentially confounding age-related changes in expanded clonotypes. Since profiling was done on bulk unsorted PBMCs, naive and antigen-experienced compartments could not be conclusively compared. Estimates of total diversity based on one million sequenced T cells were considered lower bounds and underestimates. The long-lived group showed more naive CD4+ T cells, fewer expanded clones and increased TCR diversity than the aged group, suggesting age selection. Observed TCR beta diversity per million T cells fell roughly linearly with age, and a significant reduction was already apparent by age about 43.

This clonotype was detected a few times. It has no known antigen specificity. Within one base of it there is no much larger clone, and no base qualities were kept. Libraries were made using 5' RACE. The reads were generated on an Illumina HiSeq 2500. The second PCR ran for roughly 7 to 11 cycles and used a J-beta primer mix along with a sample-barcoded 5' primer. Each TCR beta cDNA molecule received a unique molecular identifier from a template-switch 5' adaptor carrying 12 random nucleotides. At least 2.5 million CDR3-containing paired-end reads were obtained from each sample. The Mint cDNA synthesis kit, primed by a TRBC-specific oligonucleotide, was used to synthesize first-strand cDNA from all RNA. Following uracil-DNA glycosylase treatment, a first 18-cycle PCR with universal primers M1SS and BC2_uni_R was performed on all cDNA. The original methods were these. Each sample was normalized by randomly selecting 1 million high-quality reads, each carrying a distinct molecular identifier. Instead of being binned into consensus sequences, reads with shared molecular identifiers were discarded. CDR3 identification, clonotype clustering and error correction used MiTCR with a Q25 quality threshold and the strictest error-elimination algorithm. Lower-bound total TCR beta diversity was estimated with a nonparametric unseen species model using Euler transformation. The raw public data were reprocessed by TCRdb itself: fastp quality trimming at Q25, MiXCR clonotype calling, in-frame beta chains only. One record per CDR3 amino acid sequence lists the most common genes and DNA. The V and J calls come from TCRdb's annotation, not from the publication. The sample data list some 1.6 million distinct CDR3 sequences, and roughly 32% of these were observed just once. The ten largest clonotypes hold around 11% of the sample.

The chain is assembled from TRBV6-5 and TRBJ2-5; 10 bases in the middle match TRBD2. This TCR derives from a woman aged 30 to 39 in good health. The sequencing sample was made of blood. The DNA is TGTGCCAGCAGTTACGGAGCGGGAGGGTCAGAGACCCAGTACTTC. The translation is CASSYGAGGSETQYF.